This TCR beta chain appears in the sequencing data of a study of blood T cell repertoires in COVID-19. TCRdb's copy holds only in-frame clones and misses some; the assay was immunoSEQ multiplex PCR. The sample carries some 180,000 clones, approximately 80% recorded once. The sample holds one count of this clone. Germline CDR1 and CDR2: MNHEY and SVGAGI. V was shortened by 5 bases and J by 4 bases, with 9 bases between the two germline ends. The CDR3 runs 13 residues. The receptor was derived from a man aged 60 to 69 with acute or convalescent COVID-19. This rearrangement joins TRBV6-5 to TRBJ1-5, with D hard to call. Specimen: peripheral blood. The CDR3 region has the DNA TGTGCCAGCAGTACCGAACAAAATCAGCCCCAGCATTTT. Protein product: CASSTEQNQPQHF.